The 25 T cell receptor beta chains below all came from one sample that was sequenced in a study of vaccination and CD4 T cells after COVID-19. Treatment noted: approximately 9-day PBMC culture with coronavirus spike peptide pools or control peptides (ViraFEST assay). CD4+ T cells that came from the unexposed donor were collected before the COVID-19 pandemic (2011-2018). The study sequenced cultured CD4+ T cell DNA using the Oncomine TCR Beta short-read assay. TCRdb re-called the PCR reads with MiXCR, one entry per CDR3 protein. The repertoire has thousands of distinct CDR3 sequences, 45% to 50% of them found once; the top ten carry 9.5% to 13%. For these TCRs, the target antigens are not known. The specimen was CD4+ T cells from blood, cultured in vitro. The receptors originated from a human donor in good health.

This clonotype was observed a handful of times. This chain uses TRBV2 with TRBJ2-6; no reliable D call. CDR1 is SNHLY and CDR2 is FYNNEI in the germline V gene. Trimming cost V 6 bases and J 2 bases, with 11 bases left between them. CDR3 length: 15 residues. CDR3 loop: CASRIMEAGANVLTF. CDR3 DNA: TGTGCCAGCAGGATCATGGAAGCTGGGGCCAACGTCCTGACTTTC.

V usage is TRBV6-5 and J usage is TRBJ2-1, with D perhaps assigned TRBD1 or TRBD2 (5 bases each). Trimming shortened V by 4 bases and J by 2 bases, and 12 bases separated the two germline ends. The CDR3 is made up of 15 amino acids. Per the germline V gene, CDR1 is MNHEY and CDR2 is SVGAGI. Here the CDR3 reads CASSFSGAPYNEQFF. In DNA, the CDR3 is TGTGCCAGCAGTTTTTCCGGGGCGCCCTACAATGAGCAGTTCTTC.

This clonotype was counted only a few times. The DNA of the CDR3 is TGTGCCAGCAGTTACCACGTCCAGGGGGTGGCCCGCACGTACTTC. Translated: CASSYHVQGVARTYF. The V gene is TRBV6-2 or TRBV6-3, the J gene TRBJ2-7, with 7 positions matching TRBD1. With V trimmed by 2 bases and J by 12 bases, 16 bases remained unmatched. Germline CDR1 reads MNHEY; CDR2 reads SVGEGT. The CDR3 runs to 15 residues.

The genes are TRBV30 and TRBJ2-4, with 10 bases that match TRBD2. V lost 7 bases, J lost 7 bases, and 7 bases stayed unmatched. The CDR3 consists of 13 residues. The V gene's germline CDR1 is GTSNPN and CDR2 SVGIG (reference sequence). The CDR3, as DNA: TGTGCCTCTAGCGGGAGAGCCGACAACATTCAGTACTTC. Translation gives CASSGRADNIQYF. Drawing the rest from reference TRBV30 and TRBJ2-4, the complete variable domain is SQTIHQWPATLVQPVGSPLSLECTVEGTSNPNLYWYRQAAGRGLQLLFYSVGIGQISSEVPQNLSASRPQDRQFILSSKKLLLSDSGFYLCASSGRADNIQYFGAGTRLSVL.

V usage is TRBV5-4 and J usage is TRBJ2-2, with D tentatively TRBD2 (5 bases). V lost 4 bases and J lost 5, with 15 bases in between. The CDR3 runs to 15 residues. CDR1 is SGHNT and CDR2 is YYREEE in the germline V gene (reference sequence). CDR3 loop: CASSPPRGRTGELFF. In nucleotides, the CDR3 is TGTGCCAGCAGCCCCCCCCGGGGAAGGACCGGGGAGCTGTTTTTT.

This clonotype was counted a few times. The chain recombines TRBV7-9 with TRBJ2-5; D may be TRBD1 or TRBD2 (6 bases each). V lost 5 bases and J lost 5, with 27 bases in between. CDR3 length equals 18 residues. Germline V gives CDR1 SEHNR, CDR2 FQNEAQ (reference sequence). CDR3 in amino acids: CASSTEYSGGPSWETQYF. The CDR3 DNA is TGTGCCAGCAGCACCGAATACTCCGGGGGCCCTTCTTGGGAGACCCAGTACTTC.

The chain carries TRBV12-3 or TRBV12-4 and TRBJ2-7; TRBD2 might be the D (6 bases). The CDR3 has 14 residues. V was pared by 10 bases and J by 2 bases, with 18 bases between. The CDR3 region is CATARVGGPYEQYF. For the CDR3, the DNA is TGTGCCACCGCCCGCGTGGGGGGACCCTACGAGCAGTACTTC.

The chain joins TRBV7-2 to TRBJ1-3; D is unresolved. Germline V gene data show CDR1 as SGHTA and CDR2 as FQGNSA. The V end was cut by 5 bases, the J end by 0 bases, with 8 bases between. The CDR3 is made up of 14 amino acids. CDR3 bases: TGTGCCAGCAGCGTCCTTCGCTCTGGAAACACCATATATTTT. Protein sequence: CASSVLRSGNTIYF.

The rearrangement joins TRBV6-2 or TRBV6-3 to TRBJ1-2; a possible D gene is TRBD1 (6 bases). V lost 2 bases to trimming and J lost 0 bases, with 10 bases between them. The V gene's germline CDR1 is MNHEY and CDR2 SVGEGT. This CDR3 region has 15 residues. CDR3 protein: CASSYGQPSNYGYTF. CDR3 sequence (DNA): TGTGCCAGCAGTTACGGACAGCCATCTAACTATGGCTACACCTTC.

V gene TRBV7-2 combines with J gene TRBJ2-7, with 10 bases lining up with TRBD2. With 2 bases clipped from V and 2 bases from J, the junction kept 3 bases outside the gene matches. The V gene's germline CDR1 is SGHTA and CDR2 FQGNSA. The CDR3 sequence is 15 residues long. CDR3 in amino acids: CASSLLSGGAYEQYF. The DNA for the CDR3 is TGTGCCAGCAGCTTATTAAGCGGGGGGGCCTACGAGCAGTACTTC.

The J gene is TRBJ1-6, the V gene TRBV20-1; 7 bases match TRBD1. V was pared by 4 bases and J by 8 bases, with 5 bases of the junction left unmatched. Germline V gene sequence: CDR1 DFQATT, CDR2 SNEGSKA (reference sequence). This CDR3 is built from 13 residues. The CDR3 DNA reads as TGCAGTGCTACCCGACAGGGCGATTCACCCCTCCACTTT. It specifies CSATRQGDSPLHF.

The chain recombines TRBV29-1 with TRBJ2-7, with D unclear. The CDR3 contains 13 residues. With 5 bases removed from V and 6 bases from J, the gap between germline ends came to 17 bases. CDR1 and CDR2 from the germline V gene are SQVTM and ANQGSEA. CDR3 protein: CSVTSENLGEQYF. The CDR3 DNA is TGCAGCGTTACCTCAGAAAACCTGGGCGAGCAGTACTTC.

The rearrangement uses TRBV7-4 and TRBJ2-7, with TRBD1 matching over 8 bases. J was trimmed by 4 bases and V by 6 bases; bases with no gene match: 8. Germline lookup yields CDR1 SGHVT and CDR2 SQSDAQ. The CDR3 contains 14 residues. CDR3 DNA sequence: TGTGCCAGCAGGCCTACAGGGGGGTTTTACGAGCAGTACTTC. Protein: CASRPTGGFYEQYF.

This clonotype has only a few counts. The rearrangement joins TRBV20-1 to TRBJ1-1; 7 bases are a match to TRBD1. Per germline, CDR1 DFQATT and CDR2 SNEGSKA (reference sequence). The CDR3 contains 16 residues. V lost 1 base, J lost 0 bases, and 8 bases stayed unmatched. For the CDR3, the DNA is TGCAGTGCTAGAGGGGCAGGGGGTAAGATGAACACTGAAGCTTTCTTT. Its protein is CSARGAGGKMNTEAFF.

This clonotype was recorded a few times. The J gene is TRBJ1-5, the V gene TRBV7-2; D may be TRBD1 (6 bases). This CDR3 is 15 amino acids long. Trimming shortened V by 5 bases and J by 4 bases, and 15 bases separated the two germline ends. CDR1 and CDR2 (germline): SGHTA, FQGNSA. CDR3 coding DNA: TGTGCCAGCAGCCCCCCGGGGCAGGGGAATCAGCCCCAGCATTTT. This encodes CASSPPGQGNQPQHF.

The rearrangement joins TRBV11-2 to TRBJ2-3; TRBD1 aligns across 8 bases. CDR1 and CDR2 (germline): SGHAT, FQNNGV. The CDR3 length is 14 residues. The J segment lost 9 bases and the V segment lost 7 bases, leaving 12 bases of the junction unmatched. CDR3 loop: CASTSGTGRTTQYF. The CDR3 region has the DNA TGTGCCAGCACCTCCGGGACAGGTAGGACAACGCAGTATTTT.

The gene calls are TRBV4-2 and TRBJ2-1; D might be TRBD2 (6 bases). The CDR3 contains 14 residues. Trimming took 6 bases from V and 3 from J, leaving 12 bases between them. Per the germline V gene, CDR1 is LGHNA and CDR2 is YNFKEQ. Written as DNA, the CDR3 is TGTGCCAGCAGTCAGAGACTAGTCTACAATGAGCAGTTCTTC. It yields the protein CASSQRLVYNEQFF.

This chain uses TRBV5-4 with TRBJ1-1; D might be TRBD1 (5 bases). Germline assignment: CDR1 SGHNT and CDR2 YYREEE (reference sequence). Between the trimmed V and J ends, which lost 0 bases and 11 bases, there was a span of 20 bases. CDR3 length: 15 amino acids. CDR3 sequence (DNA): TGTGCCAGCAGCTTGGGGAACAATCAGGGTACGGGGGCTTTCTTT. It codes for CASSLGNNQGTGAFF.

This rearrangement joins TRBV19 to TRBJ1-6; D uncertain. CDR1 is LNHDA, CDR2 SQIVND, per germline (reference sequence). This CDR3 is built from 15 residues. Deletions cut 7 bases from V and 7 bases from J, with 17 bases between. The CDR3 coding sequence is TGTGCCAGTAACCATAAGGGAGACGGCAATTCACCCCTCCACTTT. Amino acid sequence: CASNHKGDGNSPLHF.

The chain is built from TRBV5-6 and TRBJ2-7; possible D gene TRBD2, 6 bases. This CDR3 has 14 residues. The V gene lost 3 bases and the J gene lost 6 bases, with 16 bases spanning the gap. Per the germline V gene, CDR1 is SGHDT and CDR2 is YYEEEE. In DNA form, the CDR3 reads TGTGCCAGCAGCTCCGGACCCCGGGGGAGCGAGCAGTACTTC. It yields the protein CASSSGPRGSEQYF.

In its sample, this clonotype was seen a few times. J is TRBJ1-1 and V is TRBV6-1; no clear D gene. The CDR3 spans 13 residues. Germline V gene sequence: CDR1 MNHNS, CDR2 SASEGT. Between the trimmed V and J ends, which lost 8 bases and 1 base, there was a span of 11 bases. CDR3 DNA: TGTGCCAGCGTGGCAACCCCGAACACTGAAGCTTTCTTT. Amino acids: CASVATPNTEAFF.

The CDR3 loop reads CSARELPGGAQYF. The CDR3 nucleotides read TGCAGTGCTAGAGAATTACCCGGGGGTGCCCAGTACTTC. The chain joins TRBV20-1 to TRBJ2-5, with D tentatively TRBD2 (6 bases). CDR1 DFQATT and CDR2 SNEGSKA come from the germline V gene (reference sequence). Between the trimmed V and J ends, which lost 0 bases and 9 bases, there was a span of 14 bases. The CDR3 runs to 13 residues.

This clonotype has a handful of counts. This rearrangement joins TRBV20-1 to TRBJ2-7; 11 bases align to TRBD2. Germline trimming cut 3 bases from V and 7 bases from J; bases unmatched to any gene: 11. Germline CDR1 DFQATT, CDR2 SNEGSKA (reference sequence). The CDR3 has 15 residues. This CDR3 is CSARAIAGGPGEQYF. Here the CDR3 DNA reads TGCAGTGCTAGGGCAATAGCGGGAGGGCCGGGAGAGCAGTACTTC.

The chain recombines TRBV20-1 with TRBJ1-1, with a possible D match to TRBD1 (5 bases). The V end lost 3 bases, the J end lost 7 bases, and 15 bases lay between the germline ends. Germline V CDR1 and CDR2: DFQATT, SNEGSKA (reference sequence). This CDR3 comprises 13 residues. CDR3 loop: CSASSARGGEAFF. In DNA, the CDR3 is TGCAGTGCTAGCTCCGCACGGGGCGGTGAAGCTTTCTTT.

The gene calls are TRBV19 and TRBJ2-1; no clear D gene. CDR1 LNHDA and CDR2 SQIVND come from the germline V gene (reference sequence). CDR3 size: 13 residues. V shed 3 bases and J shed 5 bases, with 8 bases lying between them. The CDR3 here is CASSIHQNNEQFF. CDR3 in DNA: TGTGCCAGTAGTATCCATCAGAACAATGAGCAGTTCTTC.